This entry lists 13 T cell receptor beta chains sequenced from one sample in a study of CD8 T cells in Susac syndrome (dated by TCRdb to between 2017 and 2020). The receptor library was made with the immunoSEQ multiplex PCR assay. RNA was extracted with the RNeasy kit and 0.5 to 1 ug was reverse transcribed using random hexamers. TCRdb ran its own pipeline on the public reads, namely fastp trimming at Q25 and MiXCR clone calling, and kept in-frame beta chains. Entries that share a CDR3 protein sequence are merged under the most common genes and DNA. Across this sample there are about 290,000 distinct CDR3 sequences, with 89% seen only once. The ten largest account for approximately 0.2% of the sample. The sequencing sample was made of CD8+ T cells from PBMCs. These TCRs come from a human donor with multiple sclerosis.

This clonotype has only one observation. This chain's CDR3 is CASSYRQKAYEQYF. CDR3 nucleotide sequence: TGTGCCAGCAGTTACCGCCAGAAGGCCTACGAGCAGTACTTC. The chain employs TRBV7-9 and TRBJ2-7; D gene ambiguous. This CDR3 spans 14 amino acids. The V and J ends lost 6 bases and 2 bases respectively, with 14 bases between them. In germline, CDR1 is SEHNR, CDR2 FQNEAQ (reference sequence).

The chain links TRBV6-1 to TRBJ2-7, with D unresolved. The CDR3 is 12 residues long. V was pared by 6 bases and J by 6 bases, with 12 bases between. Per germline, CDR1 MNHNS and CDR2 SASEGT. The CDR3 region has the DNA TGTGCCAGCAGGGCGATCGGCCCCGAGCAGTACTTC. Amino acid sequence: CASRAIGPEQYF.

The chain links TRBV19 to TRBJ1-1, with D tentatively TRBD1 (5 bases). CDR1 LNHDA and CDR2 SQIVND come from the germline V gene (reference sequence). The V and J ends lost 4 bases and 1 base respectively, with 7 bases between them. The CDR3 length is 13 residues. DNA for the CDR3: TGTGCCAGTAGTACAGGACAGAACACTGAAGCTTTCTTT. This gives the protein CASSTGQNTEAFF.

In this sample, this clonotype turned up once. The chain recombines TRBV28 with TRBJ1-4, with 8 nucleotides matching TRBD1. V dropped 6 bases and J dropped 0; count of bases not matched to a gene: 6. Germline assignment: CDR1 MDHEN and CDR2 SYDVKM. CDR3 length: 16 amino acids. The CDR3: CASSSGQGTTNEKLFF. In DNA form, the CDR3 reads TGTGCCAGCAGCTCAGGACAGGGTACAACTAATGAAAAACTGTTTTTT.

This clonotype showed up just once. The chain employs TRBV7-9 and TRBJ2-1; 8 bases line up with TRBD1. With 5 bases clipped from V and 6 bases from J, the junction kept 6 bases outside the gene matches. The CDR3 loop spans 14 amino acids. Germline loops: CDR1 SEHNR, CDR2 FQNEAQ (reference sequence). The CDR3 DNA reads TGTGCCAGCAGCCGCACAGGGGGTACCAATGAGCAGTTCTTC. Amino acid sequence: CASSRTGGTNEQFF.

The chain combines TRBV19 with TRBJ2-1; D unclear. The CDR3 is made up of 14 amino acids. The V gene's germline CDR1 is LNHDA and CDR2 SQIVND (reference sequence). The V end lost 7 bases, the J end lost 9 bases, and 19 bases lay between the germline ends. The CDR3 region is CASTPGSFLGEQFF. As DNA, the CDR3 is TGTGCCAGTACGCCCGGGTCCTTTCTGGGTGAGCAGTTCTTC.

The CDR3 loop reads CSVEGQFYEQYF. The CDR3 bases are TGCAGCGTTGAGGGGCAGTTCTACGAGCAGTACTTC. The V and J genes are TRBV29-1 and TRBJ2-7, with TRBD1 as a possible D gene (5 bases). CDR1 is SQVTM, CDR2 ANQGSEA, per germline. Trimming removed 3 bases at V and 3 bases at J, with 9 bases between. This CDR3 comprises 12 residues.

The chain has TRBV11-2 and TRBJ1-6; D not resolved. This CDR3 has 14 residues. V lost 3 bases and J lost 6, with 9 bases in between. In germline, CDR1 is SGHAT, CDR2 FQNNGV. The chain's CDR3 is CASSLNPANSPLHF. Here the CDR3 DNA reads TGTGCCAGCAGCTTGAACCCGGCTAATTCACCCCTCCACTTT.

The rearrangement links TRBV6-2 or TRBV6-3 to TRBJ1-5, with D tentatively TRBD1 (5 bases). Trimming took 6 bases from V and 6 from J, leaving 15 bases between them. Germline lookup yields CDR1 MNHEY and CDR2 SVGEGT. CDR3 length: 14 amino acids. CDR3 sequence reads: CASSHSRGSQPQHF. As DNA, the CDR3 is TGTGCCAGCAGCCACAGCCGGGGCAGTCAGCCCCAGCATTTT.

Note on this clonotype: Germline and junction disagree at one end, which may indicate a read error. This chain's CDR3 is CSIEDDSEQYINEQFF. CDR3 bases: TGCAGCATTGAAGATGACAGCGAGCAATACATCAATGAGCAGTTCTTC. The V call is TRBV29-1, the J call TRBJ2-1; D possibly corresponds to TRBD1 (5 bases). Germline assignment: CDR1 SQVTM and CDR2 ANQGSEA. The length of the CDR3 is 16 residues.

The gene calls are TRBV4-3 and TRBJ2-3, with D possibly matching TRBD1 (6 bases). CDR1 is LGHNA and CDR2 is YSLEER in the germline V gene. This CDR3 has 15 residues. Trimming shortened V by 1 base and J by 9 bases, and 17 bases separated the two germline ends. CDR3 region: CASSQVQGPPATQYF. In DNA, the CDR3 is TGCGCCAGCAGCCAAGTACAGGGTCCCCCTGCCACGCAGTATTTT.

The chain uses TRBV28 and TRBJ2-3; 9 bases agree with TRBD2. The CDR3 length is 14 residues. Per the germline V gene, CDR1 is MDHEN and CDR2 is SYDVKM. After removal of 10 bases from V and 2 bases from J, the junction contained 7 bases not matched to a gene. In DNA, the CDR3 is TGTGCCACCTCTCTAGCGGGGTCCACAGATACGCAGTATTTT. Its protein product is CATSLAGSTDTQYF.

The chain employs TRBV19 and TRBJ1-1; D is unresolved. V lost 3 bases, J lost 6 bases, and 8 bases lay in between. Germline assignment: CDR1 LNHDA and CDR2 SQIVND (reference sequence). The CDR3 has 12 residues. CDR3 coding DNA: TGTGCCAGTAGTATCCCCGGACCTGAAGCTTTCTTT. The encoded protein is CASSIPGPEAFF.